The clone carrying this T cell receptor beta chain has a single count. Clones were read by immunoSEQ multiplex PCR, and TCRdb kept only the in-frame ones, dropping some. This sample carries fewer than 85,000 clones, 85% to 90% of them seen once, and the ten largest clones take about 11%. This sample's time point: peripheral blood 6 weeks after treatment start. This specimen comes from a study of PD-L1 blockade in urothelial cancer. The sequences come from PBMCs, collected around atezolizumab (anti-PD-L1) treatment. The origin of this receptor is a man between 60 and 75 years old with urothelial cancer.

CDR3 in DNA: TGTGCCAGCAGCGTAGAAGCGGGAGGCTCGAGACAAGAGACCCAGTACTTC. Encoded protein: CASSVEAGGSRQETQYF. The chain carries TRBV9 and TRBJ2-5, with TRBD2 matching over 9 bases. V trimming: 0 bases; J trimming: 2 bases; junction bases outside the gene matches: 8. The CDR3 length is 17 residues. Germline V lookup: CDR1 SGDLS, CDR2 YYNGEE.